This TCR beta chain derives from a study of molecular identifiers for immune sequencing clone quantification. Bulk TCR libraries used previously described methods and listed TCR primers. A single record per CDR3 protein comes from TCRdb applying MiXCR to the PCR reads. The data show hundreds of thousands of distinct CDR3 sequences, 25% seen once. Notes on the study in general: Clones above 20 RNA copies contained over 98% of effector molecules and under 1% of naive molecules.

Investigators produced naive CD8 libraries from 20,000 to 1,000,000 sorted cells, drawing on 10%, 30% or 50% RNA. Sorting isolated naive CD8 T cells as CD8+CD4-CCR7+CD45RA+ events. CDR1 and CDR2 from the germline V gene are GTSNPN and SVGIG (reference sequence). The V end was cut by 3 bases, the J end by 4 bases, with 9 bases between. The CDR3 loop spans 13 amino acids. This clonotype was picked up a small number of times. What it recognizes is unknown. This rearrangement joins TRBV30 to TRBJ1-4; D perhaps matches TRBD1 (6 bases). This receptor was obtained from a human donor in good health. Some libraries in this study had Jurkat cell RNA spiked in. The sample was naive CD8+ T cells from blood, with Jurkat cell RNA spiked in. Sample subset: FACS-sorted CD8+CD4-CCR7+CD45RA+ naive T cells. The chain's CDR3 is CAWRTGYNEKLFF. In nucleotides, the CDR3 is TGTGCCTGGAGAACAGGGTATAATGAAAAACTGTTTTTT.